A single sample is the source of the 9 T cell receptor beta chains below, sequenced in a study of cytomegalovirus exposure and HLA in healthy donors. The study ran its PCR with 60 Vbeta and 13 Jbeta primers. The method was immunoSEQ multiplex PCR; TCRdb's version includes in-frame clones alone and lacks a portion of them. Among approximately 81,000 clones, roughly 72% were seen once, and the ten largest hold approximately 5.7%. Sequencing was done on a sample of PBMCs. The receptors derive from a woman between 45 and 60 years old in good health and CMV-seropositive.

The J gene is TRBJ2-7, the V gene TRBV10-3, with 10 bases that match TRBD2. V shed 6 bases and J 6 bases; nucleotides not matched to a gene: 11. Germline CDR1 reads ENHRY; CDR2 reads SYGVKD. This CDR3 has 15 amino acids. The CDR3 region is CAIRAPAGGPTEQYF. CDR3 nucleotide sequence: TGTGCCATCAGGGCCCCAGCGGGAGGGCCTACCGAGCAGTACTTC.

This sequence joins TRBV2 and TRBJ1-2; tentative D call: TRBD1 (5 bases). CDR1 is SNHLY, CDR2 FYNNEI, per germline. CDR3 size: 15 residues. The V end was cut by 7 bases, the J end by 0 bases, with 15 bases between. This CDR3 reads CASKATAEANYGYTF. CDR3 nucleotide sequence: TGTGCCAGCAAGGCGACAGCAGAAGCTAACTATGGCTACACCTTC.

In nucleotides, the CDR3 is TGTGCCAGCAGCGTAGAACCCGGGACACTAAACAATGAGCAGTTCTTC. Residues: CASSVEPGTLNNEQFF. This chain connects TRBV9 to TRBJ2-1, with a weak D call TRBD1 (6 bases). Germline CDR1 reads SGDLS; CDR2 reads YYNGEE. V lost 0 bases and J lost 5, with 15 bases in between. The CDR3 spans 16 residues.

The chain recombines TRBV7-8 with TRBJ2-1; a possible D gene is TRBD2 (5 bases). The CDR3 runs to 15 residues. CDR1 is SGHVS, CDR2 FQNEAQ, per germline. V was shortened by 1 base and J by 4 bases, with 11 bases between the two germline ends. The CDR3 region is CASSLEVSVYNEQFF. The DNA of the CDR3 is TGTGCCAGCAGCTTAGAGGTTAGCGTATACAATGAGCAGTTCTTC.

This clone was recorded at least ten times. J is TRBJ2-7 and V is TRBV6-6, with 7 bases lining up with TRBD1. The CDR3 sequence is 15 residues long. The germline gives CDR1 MNHNY, CDR2 SVGAGI (reference sequence). Losses at the gene ends were 6 bases for V and 0 bases for J; bases not matched to a gene: 8. The chain's CDR3 is CASSPTGDSSYEQYF. CDR3 DNA sequence: TGTGCCAGCAGCCCTACAGGGGACAGCTCCTACGAGCAGTACTTC.

The chain links TRBV27 to TRBJ2-2; TRBD2 agrees at 16 bases. Trimming took 1 base from V and 2 from J; bases not matched to a gene: 4. CDR3 length equals 19 residues. The germline V gene has CDR1 MNHEY and CDR2 SMNVEV (reference sequence). The CDR3 nucleotides read TGTGCCAGCAGTTTATGGGGACTAGCGGGAGGGGTTAACACCGGGGAGCTGTTTTTT. Translated: CASSLWGLAGGVNTGELFF.

The CDR3 sequence is CASSEADVAWQFF. The CDR3 DNA follows: TGTGCCAGCAGTGAAGCGGACGTAGCGTGGCAGTTCTTC. The gene calls are TRBV6-5 and TRBJ2-1; tentatively, D is TRBD2 (5 bases). V was cut by 5 bases and J by 12 bases, with 17 bases left in between. The CDR3 runs 13 residues. Germline values: CDR1 MNHEY, CDR2 SVGAGI.

CDR3: CASQGLDHYEQYF. The DNA of the CDR3 is TGTGCCAGTCAGGGACTCGATCACTACGAGCAGTACTTC. V gene TRBV2 combines with J gene TRBJ2-7, with D perhaps TRBD2 (6 bases). Trimming pared 9 bases from V and 3 bases from J, leaving 15 bases between. The CDR3 consists of 13 residues. Germline-derived CDR1 and CDR2 are SNHLY and FYNNEI. Full variable domain (remainder filled in from reference TRBV2 and TRBJ2-7): EPEVTQTPSHQVTQMGQEVILRCVPISNHLYFYWYRQILGQKVEFLVSFYNNEISEKSEIFDDQFSVERPDGSNFTLKIRSTKLEDSAMYFCASQGLDHYEQYFGPGTRLTVT.

This chain's CDR3 is CASSPQGGSLTQYF. In nucleotides, the CDR3 is TGTGCCAGCAGCCCTCAGGGCGGGAGTCTAACGCAGTATTTT. The chain uses TRBV7-9 and TRBJ2-3; 7 nucleotides agree with TRBD2. The germline V gene has CDR1 SEHNR and CDR2 FQNEAQ (reference sequence). The J segment lost 9 bases and the V segment lost 5 bases, leaving 11 bases of the junction unmatched. This CDR3 contains 14 residues. Supplemented by reference TRBV7-9 and TRBJ2-3, the full variable domain reads DTGVSQNPRHKITKRGQNVTFRCDPISEHNRLYWYRQTLGQGPEFLTYFQNEAQLEKSRLLSDRFSAERPKGSFSTLEIQRTEQGDSAMYLCASSPQGGSLTQYFGPGTRLTVL.